This record concerns one T cell receptor (beta chain) sequence. What it binds is unknown. The junction had 4 bases not matched to a gene; V was cut back by 5 bases and J by 5 bases. The germline gives CDR1 SGHAT, CDR2 FQNNGV. This CDR3 has 14 residues. This record belongs to a study of PD-L1 blockade in urothelial cancer. Study information: Patients had received 0 to 3 prior chemotherapy regimens. Study observations and caveats: Having blood TCR clonality under the median before treatment predicted better survival.

Time point described: pretreatment peripheral blood. Assay: immunoSEQ multiplex PCR; the TCRdb copy retains only in-frame clones and omits some. The profile shows some 71,000 clones, around 81% of them singletons. This specimen consisted of PBMCs, obtained around atezolizumab (anti-PD-L1) treatment. The TCR comes from a man between 35 and 55 years old with urothelial cancer. V and J are TRBV11-2 and TRBJ2-2; 8 bases match TRBD1. This chain's CDR3 is CASSHQGATGELFF. The DNA of the CDR3 is TGTGCCAGCAGCCACCAGGGGGCGACCGGGGAGCTGTTTTTT.